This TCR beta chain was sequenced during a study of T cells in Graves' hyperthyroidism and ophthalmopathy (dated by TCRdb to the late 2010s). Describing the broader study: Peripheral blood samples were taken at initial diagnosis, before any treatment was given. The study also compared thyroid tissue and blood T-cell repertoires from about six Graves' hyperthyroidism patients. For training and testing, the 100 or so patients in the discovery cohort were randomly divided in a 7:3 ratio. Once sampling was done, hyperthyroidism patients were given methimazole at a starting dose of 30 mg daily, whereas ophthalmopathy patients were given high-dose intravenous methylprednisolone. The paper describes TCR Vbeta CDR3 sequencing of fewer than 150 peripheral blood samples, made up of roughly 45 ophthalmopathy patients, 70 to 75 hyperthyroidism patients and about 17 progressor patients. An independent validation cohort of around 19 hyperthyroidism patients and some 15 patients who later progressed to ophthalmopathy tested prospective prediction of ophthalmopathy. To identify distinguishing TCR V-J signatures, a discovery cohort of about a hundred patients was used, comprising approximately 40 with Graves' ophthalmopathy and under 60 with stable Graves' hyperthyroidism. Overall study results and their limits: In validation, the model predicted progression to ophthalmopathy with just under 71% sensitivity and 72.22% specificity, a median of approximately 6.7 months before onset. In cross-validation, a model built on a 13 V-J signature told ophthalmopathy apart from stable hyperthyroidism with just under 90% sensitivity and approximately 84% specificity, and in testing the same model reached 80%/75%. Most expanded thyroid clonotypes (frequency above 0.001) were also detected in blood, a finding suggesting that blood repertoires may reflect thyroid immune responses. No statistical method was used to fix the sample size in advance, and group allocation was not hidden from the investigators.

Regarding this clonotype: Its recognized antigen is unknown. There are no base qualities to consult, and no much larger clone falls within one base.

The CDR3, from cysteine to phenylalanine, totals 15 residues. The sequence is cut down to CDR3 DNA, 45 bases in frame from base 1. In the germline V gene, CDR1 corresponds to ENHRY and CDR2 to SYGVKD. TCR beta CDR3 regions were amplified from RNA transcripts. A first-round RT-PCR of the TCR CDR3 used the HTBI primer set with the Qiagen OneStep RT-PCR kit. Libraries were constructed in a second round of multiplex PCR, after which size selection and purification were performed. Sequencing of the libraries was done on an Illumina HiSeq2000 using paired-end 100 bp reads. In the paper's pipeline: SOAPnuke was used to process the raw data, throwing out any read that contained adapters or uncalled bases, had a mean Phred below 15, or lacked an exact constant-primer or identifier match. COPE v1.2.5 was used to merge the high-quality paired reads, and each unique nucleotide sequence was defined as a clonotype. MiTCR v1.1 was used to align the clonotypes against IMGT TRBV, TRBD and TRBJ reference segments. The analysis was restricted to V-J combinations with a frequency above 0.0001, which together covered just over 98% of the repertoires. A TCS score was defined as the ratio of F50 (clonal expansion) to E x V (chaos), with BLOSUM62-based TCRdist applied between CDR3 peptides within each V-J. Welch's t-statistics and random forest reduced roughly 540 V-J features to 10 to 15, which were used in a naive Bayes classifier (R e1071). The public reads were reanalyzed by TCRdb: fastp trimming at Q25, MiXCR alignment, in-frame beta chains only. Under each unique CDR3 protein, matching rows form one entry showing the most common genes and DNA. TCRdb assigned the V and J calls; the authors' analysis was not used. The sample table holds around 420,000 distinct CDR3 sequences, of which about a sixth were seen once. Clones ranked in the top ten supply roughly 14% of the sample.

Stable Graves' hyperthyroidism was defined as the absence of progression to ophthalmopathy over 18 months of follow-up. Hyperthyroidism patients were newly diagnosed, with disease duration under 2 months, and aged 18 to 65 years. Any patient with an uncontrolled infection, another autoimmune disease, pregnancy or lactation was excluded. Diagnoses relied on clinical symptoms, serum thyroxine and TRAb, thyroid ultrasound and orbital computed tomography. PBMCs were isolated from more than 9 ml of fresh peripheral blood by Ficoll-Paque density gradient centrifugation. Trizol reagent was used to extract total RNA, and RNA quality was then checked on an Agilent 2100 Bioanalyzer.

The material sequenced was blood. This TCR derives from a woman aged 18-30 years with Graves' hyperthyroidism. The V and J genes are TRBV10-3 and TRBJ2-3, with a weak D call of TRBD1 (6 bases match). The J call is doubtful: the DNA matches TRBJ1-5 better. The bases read TGTGCCACGGGCCAGGGGACAATTAGCACAGATACGCAGCATTTT. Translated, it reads CATGQGTISTDTQHF.